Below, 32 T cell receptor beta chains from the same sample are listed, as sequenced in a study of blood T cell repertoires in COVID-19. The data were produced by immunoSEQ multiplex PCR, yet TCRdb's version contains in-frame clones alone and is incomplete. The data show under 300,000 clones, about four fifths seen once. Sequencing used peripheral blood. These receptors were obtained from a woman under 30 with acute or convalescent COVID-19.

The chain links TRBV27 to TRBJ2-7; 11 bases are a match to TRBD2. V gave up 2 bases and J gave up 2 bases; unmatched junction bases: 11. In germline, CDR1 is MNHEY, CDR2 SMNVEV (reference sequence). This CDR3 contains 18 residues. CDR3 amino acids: CASSLTLGLAGRPYEQYF. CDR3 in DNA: TGTGCCAGCAGTTTAACCCTCGGACTAGCGGGTAGGCCCTACGAGCAGTACTTC.

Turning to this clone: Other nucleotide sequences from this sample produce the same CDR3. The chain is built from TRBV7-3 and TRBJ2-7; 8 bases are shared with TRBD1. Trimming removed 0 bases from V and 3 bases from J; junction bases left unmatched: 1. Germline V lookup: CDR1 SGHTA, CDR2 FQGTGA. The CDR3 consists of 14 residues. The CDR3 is CASSLTGTGYEQYF. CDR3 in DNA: TGTGCCAGCAGCTTAACCGGGACAGGCTACGAGCAGTACTTC.

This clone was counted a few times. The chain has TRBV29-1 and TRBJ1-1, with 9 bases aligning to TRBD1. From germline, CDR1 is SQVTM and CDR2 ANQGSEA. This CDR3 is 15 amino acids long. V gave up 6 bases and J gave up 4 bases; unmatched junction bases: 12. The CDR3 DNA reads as TGCAGCGTGGGGTCGGACAGGGGTCCGGGCACTGAAGCTTTCTTT. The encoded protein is CSVGSDRGPGTEAFF.

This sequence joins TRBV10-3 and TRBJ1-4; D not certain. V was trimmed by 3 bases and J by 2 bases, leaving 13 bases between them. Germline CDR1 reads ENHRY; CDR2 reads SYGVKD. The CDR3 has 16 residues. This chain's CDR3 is CAISDSGFGTNEKLFF. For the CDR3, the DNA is TGTGCCATCAGTGACTCGGGGTTTGGCACTAATGAAAAACTGTTTTTT.

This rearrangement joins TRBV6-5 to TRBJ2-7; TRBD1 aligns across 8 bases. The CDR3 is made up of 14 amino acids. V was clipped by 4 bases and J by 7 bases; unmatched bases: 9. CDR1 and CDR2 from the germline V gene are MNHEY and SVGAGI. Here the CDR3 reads CASSFTGQGKEQYF. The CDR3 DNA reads TGTGCCAGCAGTTTCACCGGACAGGGTAAAGAGCAGTACTTC.

The CDR3 nucleotides are TGTGCCAGCACAGGATACAATGAGCAGTTCTTC. Protein: CASTGYNEQFF. This sequence joins TRBV6-5 and TRBJ2-1; D is ambiguous. Trimming left V 7 bases short and J 4 bases short, with 5 bases between. The CDR3 sequence is 11 residues long. From germline, CDR1 is MNHEY and CDR2 SVGAGI.

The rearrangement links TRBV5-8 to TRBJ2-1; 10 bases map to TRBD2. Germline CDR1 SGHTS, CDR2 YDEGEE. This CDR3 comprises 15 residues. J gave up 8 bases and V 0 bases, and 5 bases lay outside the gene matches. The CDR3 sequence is CASSLGLAGDDEQFF. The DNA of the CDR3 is TGTGCCAGCAGCTTGGGTCTAGCGGGAGACGATGAGCAGTTCTTC.

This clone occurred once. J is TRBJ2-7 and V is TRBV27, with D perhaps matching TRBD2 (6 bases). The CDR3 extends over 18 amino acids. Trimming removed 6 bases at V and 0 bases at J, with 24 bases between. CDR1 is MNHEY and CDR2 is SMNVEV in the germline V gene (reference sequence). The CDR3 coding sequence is TGTGCCAGCAGACTCGGTGGAAACCGGGACTCAAGCTCCTACGAGCAGTACTTC. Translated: CASRLGGNRDSSSYEQYF.

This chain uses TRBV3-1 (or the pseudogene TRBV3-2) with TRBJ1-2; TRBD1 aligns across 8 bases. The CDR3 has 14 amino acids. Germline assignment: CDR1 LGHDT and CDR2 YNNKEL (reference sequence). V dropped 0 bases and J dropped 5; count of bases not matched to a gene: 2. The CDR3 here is CASSQENRGYGYTF. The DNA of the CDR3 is TGTGCCAGCAGCCAAGAGAACAGGGGGTATGGCTACACCTTC.

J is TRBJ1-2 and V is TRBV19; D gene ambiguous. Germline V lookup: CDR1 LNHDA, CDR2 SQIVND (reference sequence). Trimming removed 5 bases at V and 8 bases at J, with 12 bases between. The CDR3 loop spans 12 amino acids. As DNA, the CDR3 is TGTGCCAGTAGTTCCAGCCCCAGGGGCTACACCTTC. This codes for CASSSSPRGYTF. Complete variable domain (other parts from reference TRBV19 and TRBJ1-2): DGGITQSPKYLFRKEGQNVTLSCEQNLNHDAMYWYRQDPGQGLRLIYYSQIVNDFQKGDIAEGYSVSREKKESFPLTVTSAQKNPTAFYLCASSSSPRGYTFGSGTRLTVV.

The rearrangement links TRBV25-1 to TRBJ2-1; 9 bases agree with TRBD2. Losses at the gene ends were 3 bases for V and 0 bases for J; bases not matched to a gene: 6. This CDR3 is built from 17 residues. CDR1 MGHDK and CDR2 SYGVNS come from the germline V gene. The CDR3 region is CASSEGLSGSSYNEQFF. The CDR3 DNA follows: TGTGCCAGCAGTGAGGGCCTTAGCGGGAGCTCCTACAATGAGCAGTTCTTC.

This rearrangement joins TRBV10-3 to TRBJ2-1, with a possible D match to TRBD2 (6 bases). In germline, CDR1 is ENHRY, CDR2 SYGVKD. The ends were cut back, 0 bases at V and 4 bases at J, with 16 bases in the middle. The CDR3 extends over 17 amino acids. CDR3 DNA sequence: TGTGCCATCAGTGAGTCTATGTCAGCGGGCCTTTACAATGAGCAGTTCTTC. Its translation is CAISESMSAGLYNEQFF.

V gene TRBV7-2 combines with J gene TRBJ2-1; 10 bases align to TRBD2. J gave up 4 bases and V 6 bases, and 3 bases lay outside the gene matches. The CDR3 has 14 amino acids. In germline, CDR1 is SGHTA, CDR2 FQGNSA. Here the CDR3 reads CASSRLAGYNEQFF. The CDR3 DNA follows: TGTGCCAGCAGTCGACTAGCGGGTTACAATGAGCAGTTCTTC.

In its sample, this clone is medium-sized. This CDR3 is CAAGQWENQPQHF. DNA of the CDR3: TGTGCCGCGGGCCAATGGGAAAATCAGCCCCAGCATTTT. The chain uses TRBV10-3 and TRBJ1-5; D is uncertain. Germline V lookup: CDR1 ENHRY, CDR2 SYGVKD. V was clipped by 11 bases and J by 4 bases, with 15 bases between them. The CDR3 is 13 residues long.

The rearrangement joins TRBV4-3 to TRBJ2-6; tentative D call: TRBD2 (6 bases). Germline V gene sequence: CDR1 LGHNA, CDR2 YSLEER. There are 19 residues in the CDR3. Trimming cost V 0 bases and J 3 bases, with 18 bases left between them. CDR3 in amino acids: CASSQEPRRGYSGANVLTF. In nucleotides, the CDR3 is TGCGCCAGCAGCCAAGAACCGCGGAGGGGATACAGTGGGGCCAACGTCCTGACTTTC.

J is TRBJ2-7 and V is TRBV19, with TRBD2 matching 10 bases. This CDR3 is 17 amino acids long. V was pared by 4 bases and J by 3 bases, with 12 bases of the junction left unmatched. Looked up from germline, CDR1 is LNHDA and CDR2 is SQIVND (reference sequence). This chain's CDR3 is CASSTGSGTSAIYEQYF. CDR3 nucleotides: TGTGCCAGTAGTACCGGATCCGGGACTAGCGCAATCTACGAGCAGTACTTC.

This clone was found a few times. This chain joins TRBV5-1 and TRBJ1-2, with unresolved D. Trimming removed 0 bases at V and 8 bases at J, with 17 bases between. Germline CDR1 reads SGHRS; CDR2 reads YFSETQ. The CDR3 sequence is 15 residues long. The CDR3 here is CASSLDSSFSYGYTF. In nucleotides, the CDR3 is TGCGCCAGCAGCTTGGATTCATCCTTTTCCTACGGCTACACCTTC.

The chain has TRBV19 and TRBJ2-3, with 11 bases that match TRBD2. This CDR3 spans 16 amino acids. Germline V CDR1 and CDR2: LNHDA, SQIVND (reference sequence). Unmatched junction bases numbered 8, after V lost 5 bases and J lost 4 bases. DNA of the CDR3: TGTGCCAGTAGTCAAACTAGCGGGAGCCGCCCAGATACGCAGTATTTT. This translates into CASSQTSGSRPDTQYF.

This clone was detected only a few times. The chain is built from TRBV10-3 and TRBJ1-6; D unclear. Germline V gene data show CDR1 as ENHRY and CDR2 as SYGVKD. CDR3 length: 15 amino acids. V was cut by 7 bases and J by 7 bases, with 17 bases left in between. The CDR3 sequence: CAINNDVGENSPLHF. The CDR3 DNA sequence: TGTGCCATCAATAATGACGTCGGAGAAAATTCACCCCTCCACTTT.

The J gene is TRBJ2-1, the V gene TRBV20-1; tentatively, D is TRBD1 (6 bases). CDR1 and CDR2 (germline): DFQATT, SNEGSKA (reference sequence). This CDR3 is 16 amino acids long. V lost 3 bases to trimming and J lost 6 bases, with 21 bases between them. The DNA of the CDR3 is TGCAGTGCTAGTGAAACACAGGGACAACCGTTCAATGAGCAGTTCTTC. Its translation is CSASETQGQPFNEQFF.

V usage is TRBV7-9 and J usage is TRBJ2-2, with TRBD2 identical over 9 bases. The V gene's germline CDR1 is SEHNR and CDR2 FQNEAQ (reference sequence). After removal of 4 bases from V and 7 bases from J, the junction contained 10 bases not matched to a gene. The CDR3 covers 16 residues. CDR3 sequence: CASSSLAGRLGGELFF. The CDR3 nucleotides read TGTGCCAGCAGCTCTCTAGCGGGACGCCTCGGCGGGGAGCTGTTTTTT.

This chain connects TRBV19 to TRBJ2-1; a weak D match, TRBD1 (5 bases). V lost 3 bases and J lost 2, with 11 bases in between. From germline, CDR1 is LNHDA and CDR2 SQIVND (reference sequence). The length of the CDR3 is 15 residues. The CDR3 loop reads CASSIPGRTYNEQFF. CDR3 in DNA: TGTGCCAGTAGTATTCCAGGGCGGACCTACAATGAGCAGTTCTTC.

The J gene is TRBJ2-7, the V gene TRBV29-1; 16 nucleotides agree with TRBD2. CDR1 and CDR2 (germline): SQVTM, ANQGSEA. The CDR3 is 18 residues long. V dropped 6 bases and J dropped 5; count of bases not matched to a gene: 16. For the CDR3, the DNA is TGCAGCGTACCCGAACCGGGACTAGCGGGAGGGCCGTTGGACGAGCAGTACTTC. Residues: CSVPEPGLAGGPLDEQYF.

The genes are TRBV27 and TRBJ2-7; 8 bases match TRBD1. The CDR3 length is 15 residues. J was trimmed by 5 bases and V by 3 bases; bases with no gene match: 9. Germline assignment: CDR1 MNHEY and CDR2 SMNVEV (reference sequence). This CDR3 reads CASSFVSTGDDEQYF. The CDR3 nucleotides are TGTGCCAGCAGTTTTGTTTCGACAGGGGACGACGAGCAGTACTTC.

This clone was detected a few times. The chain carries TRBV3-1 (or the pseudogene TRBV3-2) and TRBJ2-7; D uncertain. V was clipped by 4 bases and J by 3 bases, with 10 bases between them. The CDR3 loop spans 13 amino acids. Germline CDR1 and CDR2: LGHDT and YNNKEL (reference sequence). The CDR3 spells CASSPPENYEQYF. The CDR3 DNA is TGTGCCAGCAGCCCGCCCGAGAACTACGAGCAGTACTTC.

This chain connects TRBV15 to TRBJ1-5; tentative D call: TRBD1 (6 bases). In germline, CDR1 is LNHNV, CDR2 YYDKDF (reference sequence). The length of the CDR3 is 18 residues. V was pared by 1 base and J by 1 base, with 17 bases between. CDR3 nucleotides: TGTGCCACCAGCAGAGGAGTAGGGGGGGGCGCGAGCAATCAGCCCCAGCATTTT. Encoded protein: CATSRGVGGGASNQPQHF.

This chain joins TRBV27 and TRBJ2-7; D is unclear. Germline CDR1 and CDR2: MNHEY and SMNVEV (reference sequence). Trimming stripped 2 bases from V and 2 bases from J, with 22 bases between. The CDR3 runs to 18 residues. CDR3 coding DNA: TGTGCCAGCAGTTTAGAGACCCCCCTCTCGGGTCCTACCTACGAGCAGTACTTC. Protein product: CASSLETPLSGPTYEQYF.

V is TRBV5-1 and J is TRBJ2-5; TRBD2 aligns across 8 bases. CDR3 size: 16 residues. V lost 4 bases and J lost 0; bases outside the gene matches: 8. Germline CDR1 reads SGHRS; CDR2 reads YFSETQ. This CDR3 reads CASSRGAGDYQETQYF. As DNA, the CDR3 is TGCGCCAGCAGCAGAGGAGCGGGAGACTACCAAGAGACCCAGTACTTC.

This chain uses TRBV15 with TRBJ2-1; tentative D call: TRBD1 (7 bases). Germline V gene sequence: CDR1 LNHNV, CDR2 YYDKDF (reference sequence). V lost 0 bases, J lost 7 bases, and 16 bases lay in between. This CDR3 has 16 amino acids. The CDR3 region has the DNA TGTGCCACCAGCAGAGATTGGGGGGCGGGACAGAATGAGCAGTTCTTC. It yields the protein CATSRDWGAGQNEQFF.

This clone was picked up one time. CDR3 coding DNA: TGTGCCACCAGCAGCACCATTGGGGGGGGCAGTCACTATGGCTACACCTTC. Its translation: CATSSTIGGGSHYGYTF. The V gene is TRBV15, the J gene TRBJ1-2; D might be TRBD1 (6 bases). The CDR3 consists of 17 residues. Deletions cut 3 bases from V and 3 bases from J, with 20 bases between. In germline, CDR1 is LNHNV, CDR2 YYDKDF (reference sequence).

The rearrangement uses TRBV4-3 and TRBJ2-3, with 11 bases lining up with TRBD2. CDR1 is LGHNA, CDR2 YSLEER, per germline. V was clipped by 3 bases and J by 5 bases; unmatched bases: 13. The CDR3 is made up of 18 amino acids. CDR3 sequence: CASSHEWPLAGVGDTQYF. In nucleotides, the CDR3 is TGCGCCAGCAGCCACGAGTGGCCACTAGCGGGAGTCGGAGATACGCAGTATTTT.

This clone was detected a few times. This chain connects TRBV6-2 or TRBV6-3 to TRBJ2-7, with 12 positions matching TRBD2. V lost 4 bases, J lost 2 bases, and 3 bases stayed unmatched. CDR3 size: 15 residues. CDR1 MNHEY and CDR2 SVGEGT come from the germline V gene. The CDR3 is CASSSGLAGPYEQYF. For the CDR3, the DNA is TGTGCCAGCAGTTCGGGACTAGCGGGTCCCTACGAGCAGTACTTC.